This T cell receptor (beta chain) was sequenced in a study of blood T cell repertoires in COVID-19. About the research overall: The United States, Italy and Spain provided the acute and convalescent COVID-19 samples.

Repertoires were generated with immunoSEQ multiplex PCR, while TCRdb's copy carries only in-frame clones and drops some. The profile shows approximately 130,000 clones, more than 80% of them singletons. With 3 bases clipped from V and 4 bases from J, the junction kept 12 bases outside the gene matches. Germline V gives CDR1 DFQATT, CDR2 SNEGSKA (reference sequence). The CDR3 runs to 15 residues. The chain joins TRBV20-1 to TRBJ2-7, with TRBD1 matching 7 bases. The origin of this receptor is a human donor in a cohort sampled during active COVID-19. The sample comprised peripheral blood. For the CDR3, the DNA is TGCAGTGCTAGTCAAGGGTCAGGGGGATGGTACGAGCAGTACTTC. This sequence encodes CSASQGSGGWYEQYF.